This entry concerns a single T cell receptor beta chain. Under the authors' procedure: Estimated nucleated cell counts came from reference gene primer amplification. Repertoires were generated with immunoSEQ multiplex PCR, while TCRdb's copy carries only in-frame clones and drops some. From that table come the V and J calls and clone size; the DNA was used to work out D and trimming. The data show approximately 270,000 clones, about 89% seen once. The data originate from a study of blood T cell repertoires in COVID-19. Study at large: Italy, Spain and the United States were the sources of the convalescent and acute COVID-19 samples. The cDNA or gDNA used as material had been derived from T cells, B-cell-depleted T cells, or PBMCs.

V was shortened by 1 base and J by 3 bases, with 10 bases between the two germline ends. Germline lookup yields CDR1 SGHAT and CDR2 FQNNGV. The CDR3 spans 14 residues. This receptor was taken from a man aged 50-60 years with acute or convalescent COVID-19. The chain couples TRBV11-2 to TRBJ2-7; perhaps TRBD2 as D (5 bases). The specimen sequenced was peripheral blood. The CDR3, as DNA: TGTGCCAGCAGCTTAGTTTTCGGGGACTACGAGCAGTACTTC. This codes for CASSLVFGDYEQYF.